Many counts were recorded for the clone carrying this TCR beta chain. Its specificity is not known. Someone pulled total RNA out of unfractionated whole blood. The entry originates in a study of human T cells and chemical hapten exposure. Background on the study: Small volume differences among pooled libraries mainly caused per-sample TCR yield variation.

The germline CDR1 and CDR2 sequences are LNHDA and SQIVND (reference sequence). The CDR3 is 12 amino acids. V lost 6 bases and J lost 2, with 5 bases in between. Unique molecular identifiers were affixed to discrete cDNA molecules within the library. In the authors' workflow: Between 23,224 and 690,600 TCRs appeared in each sample, and the median stood at about 100,000. TCRdb re-called the reads through MiXCR, storing one row per CDR3 protein. The V and J calls shown here were made by TCRdb, not taken from the authors' results. In the table there are 95,000 to 150,000 distinct CDR3 sequences, around 9% of which are singletons. General study points: Sensitizing with DPC caused no change in TCRs above 1 in 1000 frequency.

Source material: whole blood. The TCR sequence derives from a human donor in good health. Some clones in this sample may be carry-over from other donors' samples. This sequence joins TRBV19 and TRBJ2-1; no definite D call. DNA of the CDR3: TGTGCCAGTAGCGTGACCTACAATGAGCAGTTCTTC. Translating it yields CASSVTYNEQFF.